This T cell receptor (beta chain) was retrieved from a study of blood T cell repertoires in COVID-19. Across the whole study: The United States, Italy and Spain provided the acute and convalescent COVID-19 samples. T cells, B-cell-depleted T cells, or PBMCs supplied cDNA or gDNA.

Per the original methods: Amplification of reference gene primers was used by the study to estimate nucleated cell counts. Clones were sequenced by immunoSEQ multiplex PCR, and TCRdb holds only the in-frame ones, with some missing. Clone size and the V and J calls come from that table; the DNA yielded D and trimming. Of approximately 200,000 clones in the sample, approximately 83% were seen once. Notes on this clone: At one end, the junction sequence differs from germline, possibly due to a read error.

This sequence originates from a woman aged 45 to 65 with acute or convalescent COVID-19. Sequencing was performed on peripheral blood.

CDR3 DNA sequence: TGCGCCAGCAGCCTGGACTCCCACAATGAGCAGTTCTTC. Its protein product is CASSLDSHNEQFF. The gene calls are TRBV4-1 and TRBJ2-1; D may be TRBD2 (5 bases). Germline CDR1 and CDR2: MGHRA and YSYEKL. The CDR3 extends over 13 amino acids.